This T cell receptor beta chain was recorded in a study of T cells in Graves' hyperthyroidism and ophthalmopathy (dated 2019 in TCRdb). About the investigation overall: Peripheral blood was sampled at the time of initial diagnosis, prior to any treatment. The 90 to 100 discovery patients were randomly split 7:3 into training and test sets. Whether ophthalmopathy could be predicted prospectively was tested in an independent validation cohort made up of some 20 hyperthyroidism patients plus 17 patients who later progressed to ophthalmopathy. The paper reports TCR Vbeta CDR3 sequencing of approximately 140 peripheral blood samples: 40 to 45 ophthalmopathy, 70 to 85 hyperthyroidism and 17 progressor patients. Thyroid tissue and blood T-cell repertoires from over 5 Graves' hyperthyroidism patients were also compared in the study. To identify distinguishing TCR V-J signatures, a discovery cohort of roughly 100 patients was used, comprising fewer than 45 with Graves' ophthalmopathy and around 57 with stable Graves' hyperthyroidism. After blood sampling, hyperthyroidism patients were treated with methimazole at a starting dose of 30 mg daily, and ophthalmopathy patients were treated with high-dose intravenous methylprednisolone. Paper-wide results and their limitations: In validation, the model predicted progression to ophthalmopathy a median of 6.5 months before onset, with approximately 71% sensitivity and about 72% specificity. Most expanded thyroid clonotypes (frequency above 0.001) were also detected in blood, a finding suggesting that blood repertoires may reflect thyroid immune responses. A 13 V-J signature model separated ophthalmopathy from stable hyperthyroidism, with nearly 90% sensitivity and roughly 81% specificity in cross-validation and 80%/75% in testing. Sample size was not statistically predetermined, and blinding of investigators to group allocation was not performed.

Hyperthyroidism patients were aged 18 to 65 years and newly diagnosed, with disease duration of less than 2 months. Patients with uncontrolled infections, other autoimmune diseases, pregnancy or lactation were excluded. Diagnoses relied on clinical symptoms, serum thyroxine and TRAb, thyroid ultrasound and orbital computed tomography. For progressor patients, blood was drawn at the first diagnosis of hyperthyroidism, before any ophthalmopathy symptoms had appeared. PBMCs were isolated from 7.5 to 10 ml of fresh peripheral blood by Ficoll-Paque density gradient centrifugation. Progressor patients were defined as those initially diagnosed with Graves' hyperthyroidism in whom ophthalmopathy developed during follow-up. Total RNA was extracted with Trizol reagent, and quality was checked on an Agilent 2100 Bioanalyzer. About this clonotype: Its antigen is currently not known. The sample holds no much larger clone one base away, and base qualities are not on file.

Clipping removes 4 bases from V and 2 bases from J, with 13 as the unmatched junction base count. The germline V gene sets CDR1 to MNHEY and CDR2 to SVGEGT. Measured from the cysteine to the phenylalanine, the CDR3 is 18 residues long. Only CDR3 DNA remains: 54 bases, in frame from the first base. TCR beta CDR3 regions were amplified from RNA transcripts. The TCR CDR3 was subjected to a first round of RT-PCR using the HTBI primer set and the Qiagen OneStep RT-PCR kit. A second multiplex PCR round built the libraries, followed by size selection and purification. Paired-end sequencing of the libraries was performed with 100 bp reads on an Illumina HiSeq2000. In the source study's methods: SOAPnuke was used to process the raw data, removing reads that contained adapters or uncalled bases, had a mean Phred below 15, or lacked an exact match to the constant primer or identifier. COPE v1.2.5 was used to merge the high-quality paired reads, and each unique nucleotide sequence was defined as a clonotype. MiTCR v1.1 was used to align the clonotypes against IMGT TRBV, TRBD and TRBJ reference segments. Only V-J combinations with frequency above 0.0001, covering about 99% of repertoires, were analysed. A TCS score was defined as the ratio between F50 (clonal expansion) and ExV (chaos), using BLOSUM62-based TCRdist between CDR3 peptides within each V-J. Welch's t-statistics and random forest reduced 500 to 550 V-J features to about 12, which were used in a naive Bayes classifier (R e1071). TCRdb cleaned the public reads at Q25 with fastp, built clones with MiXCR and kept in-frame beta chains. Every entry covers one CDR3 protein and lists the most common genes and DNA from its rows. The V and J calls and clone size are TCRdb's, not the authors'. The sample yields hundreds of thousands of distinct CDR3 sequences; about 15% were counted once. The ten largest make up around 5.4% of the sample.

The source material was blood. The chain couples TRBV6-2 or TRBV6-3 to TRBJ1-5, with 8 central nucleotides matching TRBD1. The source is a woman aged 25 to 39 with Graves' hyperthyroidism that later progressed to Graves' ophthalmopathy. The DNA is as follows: TGTGCCAGCAGTTTACAGGGGGGAGGCCTATACGGCAATCAGCCCCAGCATTTT. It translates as CASSLQGGGLYGNQPQHF.